A selection of T cell receptor beta chains follows, all from one sample in a study of blood T cell repertoires in COVID-19. The assay was immunoSEQ multiplex PCR, and TCRdb's table has in-frame clones only and misses some. The sample lists a few hundred thousand clones, approximately 83% occurring once. The sample comprised peripheral blood. These receptors came from a woman aged 70 to 79 with acute or convalescent COVID-19. CDR3s include the opening cysteine and the closing phenylalanine or tryptophan. The D gene is left open where the match is weak. The size of a clone is reported for some rows only, either as once, few or many, or as a class for expanded clones.

J: TRBJ1-1; V: TRBV5-8; size: .; D: TRBD1; CDR3: CASGGEGARAFF; DNA: TGTGCCAGCGGGGGAGAGGGGGCTCGAGCTTTCTTT
J: TRBJ1-1; V: TRBV6-5; size: .; D: .; CDR3: CASSSRNKAFF; DNA: TGTGCCAGCAGCTCCAGGAATAAAGCTTTCTTT
J: TRBJ2-1; V: TRBV6-2/TRBV6-3; size: .; D: .; CDR3: CASSSLGVAVYNEQFF; DNA: TGTGCCAGCAGTTCCCTCGGGGTAGCGGTATACAATGAGCAGTTCTTC
J: TRBJ2-7; V: TRBV18; size: .; D: TRBD2; CDR3: CASSPDGTSSTEQYF; DNA: TGTGCCAGCTCACCTGACGGGACTAGCTCCACCGAGCAGTACTTC
J: TRBJ2-5; V: TRBV5-1; size: .; D: TRBD2; CDR3: CASSLASLGLAGKETQYF; DNA: TGCGCCAGCAGCTTGGCTAGTTTGGGACTAGCGGGGAAAGAGACCCAGTACTTC
J: TRBJ2-3; V: TRBV5-1; size: .; D: TRBD2; CDR3: CASSLTGGDTQYF; DNA: TGCGCCAGCAGCCTTACGGGGGGAGATACGCAGTATTTT
J: TRBJ2-5; V: TRBV3-1/TRBV3-2; size: .; D: .; CDR3: CASSQAGVGEAQYF; DNA: TGTGCCAGCAGCCAAGCGGGCGTGGGGGAGGCCCAGTACTTC
J: TRBJ2-3; V: TRBV18; size: .; D: .; CDR3: CASSPRTGNTDTQYF; DNA: TGTGCCAGCTCACCAAGGACGGGGAACACAGATACGCAGTATTTT
J: TRBJ2-1; V: TRBV11-2; size: .; D: .; CDR3: CASSSLDSHNEQFF; DNA: TGTGCCAGCAGCTCCCTCGACAGTCACAATGAGCAGTTCTTC
J: TRBJ1-1; V: TRBV12-3/TRBV12-4; size: .; D: .; CDR3: CASSLVGVTEAFF; DNA: TGTGCCAGCAGTTTAGTCGGGGTGACTGAAGCTTTCTTT
J: TRBJ1-1; V: TRBV6-5; size: .; D: TRBD1; CDR3: CASSRGQGVREKAFF; DNA: TGTGCCAGCAGTCGGGGACAGGGGGTAAGAGAAAAAGCTTTCTTT
J: TRBJ1-5; V: TRBV18; size: .; D: .; CDR3: CASSPSEYQPQHF; DNA: TGTGCCAGCTCACCAAGTGAGTATCAGCCCCAGCATTTT
J: TRBJ1-1; V: TRBV12-3/TRBV12-4; size: .; D: .; CDR3: CASSLPAGEAFF; DNA: TGTGCCAGCAGTTTACCGGCAGGTGAAGCTTTCTTT
J: TRBJ1-3; V: TRBV7-9; size: .; D: .; CDR3: CASRADSHGNTIYF; DNA: TGTGCCAGCAGGGCTGACAGTCACGGAAACACCATATATTTT
J: TRBJ1-1; V: TRBV18; size: .; D: .; CDR3: CASSPRQVDTEAFF; DNA: TGTGCCAGCTCACCACGACAGGTTGACACTGAAGCTTTCTTT
J: TRBJ2-6; V: TRBV14; size: .; D: .; CDR3: CATSLTRANVLTF; DNA: TGTGCCACCTCGCTCACTCGGGCCAACGTCCTGACTTTC
J: TRBJ1-6; V: TRBV2; size: .; D: TRBD1; CDR3: CASGQDSANNSPLHF; DNA: TGTGCCAGTGGACAGGACTCTGCTAATAATTCACCCCTCCACTTT
J: TRBJ2-5; V: TRBV25-1; size: few; D: .; CDR3: CASSSTSKRQETQYF; DNA: TGTGCCAGCAGTAGCACTAGTAAGAGGCAAGAGACCCAGTACTTC
J: TRBJ1-5; V: TRBV4-1; size: .; D: TRBD1; CDR3: CASSQESLDRGRTPQHF; DNA: TGCGCCAGCAGCCAAGAGTCCCTCGATAGGGGGCGTACGCCCCAGCATTTT
J: TRBJ1-1; V: TRBV16; size: .; D: .; CDR3: CASSHQQGSAEAFF; DNA: TGTGCCAGCAGCCATCAACAGGGTTCGGCTGAAGCTTTCTTT
J: TRBJ1-2; V: TRBV9; size: .; D: .; CDR3: CASSRGEIYGYTF; DNA: TGTGCCAGCAGCCGGGGAGAAATTTATGGCTACACCTTC
J: TRBJ2-1; V: TRBV6-5; size: .; D: TRBD2; CDR3: CASSRTGGGRDEQFF; DNA: TGTGCCAGCAGTCGGACGGGGGGGGGCCGGGATGAGCAGTTCTTC
J: TRBJ1-6; V: TRBV7-8; size: .; D: .; CDR3: CASGGGQDNSPLHF; DNA: TGTGCCAGCGGGGGCGGGCAGGATAATTCACCCCTCCACTTT
J: TRBJ1-2; V: TRBV3-1/TRBV3-2; size: once; D: .; CDR3: CASSQEGQGSGYTF; DNA: TGTGCCAGCAGCCAAGAGGGTCAGGGCTCTGGCTACACCTTC
J: TRBJ2-1; V: TRBV29-1; size: once; D: TRBD2; CDR3: CSVEGLAGSSEQFF; DNA: TGCAGCGTTGAAGGTCTAGCGGGGTCGAGTGAGCAGTTCTTC
J: TRBJ1-1; V: TRBV6-5; size: once; D: .; CDR3: CASRRGSEAEAFF; DNA: TGTGCCAGCAGGAGGGGGTCTGAGGCTGAAGCTTTCTTT